The 20 T cell receptor beta chains in this list originate from one sample, sequenced in a study of T cells in Graves' hyperthyroidism and ophthalmopathy. TCR beta CDR3 regions were amplified from RNA. The HTBI primer set drove a first-round RT-PCR of the TCR CDR3. Each CDR3 protein gets one entry after TCRdb re-called the multiplex PCR reads with MiXCR. Of 700,000 or so distinct CDR3 sequences listed, around 17% are singletons. The sequencing sample was made of blood. The source of these receptors is a man younger than 30 with Graves' hyperthyroidism.

The chain is built from TRBV28 and TRBJ2-7; weak D call: TRBD1 (6 bases). The CDR3 contains 13 residues. With 6 bases removed from V and 3 bases from J, the gap between germline ends came to 12 bases. Germline CDR1 and CDR2: MDHEN and SYDVKM. The CDR3 DNA follows: TGTGCCAGCAGGGGGGCTAGTAACTACGAGCAGTACTTC. Amino acids: CASRGASNYEQYF.

This chain joins TRBV7-2 and TRBJ1-4; no firm D call. The CDR3 runs to 15 residues. Per the germline V gene, CDR1 is SGHTA and CDR2 is FQGNSA. V lost 5 bases and J lost 0, with 10 bases in between. The CDR3 nucleotides read TGTGCCAGCAGCCAAAGGCCCTCAACTAATGAAAAACTGTTTTTT. Protein product: CASSQRPSTNEKLFF.

The rearrangement links TRBV20-1 to TRBJ2-7; D is tentatively TRBD1 or TRBD2 (6 bases each). The germline V gene encodes CDR1 DFQATT and CDR2 SNEGSKA (reference sequence). The CDR3 spans 13 residues. V was trimmed by 4 bases and J by 2 bases, leaving 12 bases between them. Written as DNA, the CDR3 is TGCAGTGCTAATCGGAGGGGGACCTACGAGCAGTACTTC. Its translation: CSANRRGTYEQYF.

The chain is built from TRBV6-2 or TRBV6-3 and TRBJ1-3, with TRBD1 matching over 8 bases. This CDR3 is 19 amino acids long. V trimming: 4 bases; J trimming: 2 bases; junction bases outside the gene matches: 16. CDR1 is MNHEY, CDR2 SVGEGT, per germline. The CDR3 loop reads CASSLFADRGPLAGNTIYF. DNA of the CDR3: TGTGCCAGCAGTTTATTCGCAGACAGGGGACCTCTAGCTGGAAACACCATATATTTT.

The table lists this clonotype with a few counts. V gene TRBV24-1 combines with J gene TRBJ2-4, with TRBD1 identical over 7 bases. The J segment lost 1 base and the V segment lost 5 bases, leaving 19 bases of the junction unmatched. The CDR3 length is 20 residues. Germline V gene sequence: CDR1 KGHDR, CDR2 SFDVKD. CDR3 in amino acids: CATSVGPGQWAEDAKNIQYF. CDR3 sequence (DNA): TGTGCCACCAGTGTGGGACCGGGACAGTGGGCGGAAGACGCCAAAAACATTCAGTACTTC.

This clonotype was seen at least ten times. The rearrangement uses TRBV2 and TRBJ2-1, with TRBD2 identical over 7 bases. Losses at the gene ends were 2 bases for V and 5 bases for J; bases not matched to a gene: 9. The CDR3 is made up of 16 amino acids. CDR1 is SNHLY, CDR2 FYNNEI, per germline. CDR3 sequence: CASSETTSDGDNEQFF. The CDR3 DNA sequence: TGTGCCAGCAGTGAAACTACTAGCGATGGGGACAATGAGCAGTTCTTC.

The V call is TRBV5-6, the J call TRBJ1-2, with D maybe TRBD1 (6 bases). This CDR3 contains 13 residues. Germline CDR1 and CDR2: SGHDT and YYEEEE. With 0 bases removed from V and 12 bases from J, the gap between germline ends came to 15 bases. Here the CDR3 reads CASSLGAGEFNTF. The CDR3 nucleotides read TGTGCCAGCAGCTTGGGAGCAGGGGAGTTCAACACCTTC.

This chain joins TRBV28 and TRBJ1-2, with a tentative D call TRBD1 (6 bases). V lost 2 bases and J 2 bases, leaving 12 bases between the germline ends. CDR3 length: 15 residues. Germline V gene sequence: CDR1 MDHEN, CDR2 SYDVKM. CDR3 sequence reads: CASSLLPGVNYGYTF. CDR3 DNA sequence: TGTGCCAGCAGTTTACTGCCAGGGGTGAACTATGGCTACACCTTC.

As DNA, the CDR3 is TGTGCCAGCAGCTCCCCCCGGGCCATCAATGAGCAGTTCTTC. It codes for CASSSPRAINEQFF. The chain employs TRBV7-9 and TRBJ2-1; D is ambiguous. Trimming took 4 bases from V and 6 from J, leaving 13 bases between them. Germline-derived CDR1 and CDR2 are SEHNR and FQNEAQ (reference sequence). The CDR3 covers 14 residues. The full variable domain, in which reference TRBV7-9 and TRBJ2-1 provide the parts outside the CDR3, is DTGVSQNPRHKITKRGQNVTFRCDPISEHNRLYWYRQTLGQGPEFLTYFQNEAQLEKSRLLSDRFSAERPKGSFSTLEIQRTEQGDSAMYLCASSSPRAINEQFFGPGTRLTVL.

This clonotype was observed a few times. The chain has TRBV20-1 and TRBJ1-1; no definite D call. Germline CDR1 and CDR2: DFQATT and SNEGSKA (reference sequence). This CDR3 comprises 14 residues. V lost 3 bases and J 3 bases, leaving 14 bases between the germline ends. The CDR3 region is CSASPTPRYTEAFF. The CDR3 DNA follows: TGCAGTGCTAGCCCGACCCCTCGTTACACTGAAGCTTTCTTT.

This chain joins TRBV29-1 and TRBJ2-5, with 7 bases lining up with TRBD1. This CDR3 is built from 11 residues. CDR1 and CDR2 from the germline V gene are SQVTM and ANQGSEA. CDR3 residues: CSGDRGETQYF. Here the CDR3 DNA reads TGCAGTGGGGACAGAGGAGAGACCCAGTACTTC.

The genes are TRBV13 and TRBJ2-1; D perhaps matches TRBD2 (5 bases). The length of the CDR3 is 15 residues. Trimming took off 5 bases at V and 4 bases at J, with 15 bases between the two ends. Germline V gives CDR1 PRHDT, CDR2 FYEKMQ (reference sequence). The CDR3 nucleotides read TGTGCCAGCAGCCCTTGGAGGATCCGTTACAATGAGCAGTTCTTC. Encoded protein: CASSPWRIRYNEQFF.

In its sample, this clonotype was seen a few times. This rearrangement joins TRBV19 to TRBJ2-1, with 8 nucleotides matching TRBD2. The CDR3 is 16 amino acids. The germline CDR1 and CDR2 sequences are LNHDA and SQIVND (reference sequence). The ends lost 5 bases at V and 1 base at J; junction bases unmatched: 7. CDR3 sequence: CASSASAGVSYNEQFF. The DNA of the CDR3 is TGTGCCAGTAGTGCTTCAGCGGGAGTTTCCTACAATGAGCAGTTCTTC. Full variable domain (missing parts from reference TRBV19 and TRBJ2-1): DGGITQSPKYLFRKEGQNVTLSCEQNLNHDAMYWYRQDPGQGLRLIYYSQIVNDFQKGDIAEGYSVSREKKESFPLTVTSAQKNPTAFYLCASSASAGVSYNEQFFGPGTRLTVL.

In this sample, this clonotype turned up many times. V and J are TRBV12-3 or TRBV12-4 and TRBJ2-1; the match to TRBD1 covers 10 bases. V was pared by 6 bases and J by 10 bases, with 12 bases of the junction left unmatched. CDR3 length: 15 amino acids. CDR3 amino acids: CASRGSGTGVREQFF. The CDR3 coding sequence is TGTGCCAGCAGAGGTTCCGGGACAGGGGTAAGGGAGCAGTTCTTC.

In this sample, this clonotype turned up many times. V gene TRBV28 combines with J gene TRBJ1-1; no clear D. The CDR3 spans 14 residues. Trimming shortened V by 8 bases and J by 6 bases, and 19 bases separated the two germline ends. The V gene's germline CDR1 is MDHEN and CDR2 SYDVKM. CDR3 in DNA: TGTGCCAGCTTACCGATTTCGGGCGAGGCTGAAGCTTTCTTT. Amino acid sequence: CASLPISGEAEAFF.

This clonotype was detected many times. The chain combines TRBV7-2 with TRBJ1-2; D perhaps matches TRBD1 (5 bases). The CDR3 is made up of 14 amino acids. Trimming removed 1 base from V and 8 bases from J, with 14 bases in between. Germline V gives CDR1 SGHTA, CDR2 FQGNSA. Here the CDR3 DNA reads TGTGCCAGCAGCTTAGGTTGGGGGATGCGAGGCTACACCTTC. Its protein product is CASSLGWGMRGYTF.

This clonotype was seen at least ten times. CDR3 loop: CATSEHSPQGGYTF. CDR3 nucleotides: TGTGCCACCAGTGAGCACAGCCCGCAGGGTGGCTACACCTTC. The rearrangement links TRBV24-1 to TRBJ1-2, with D possibly matching TRBD1 (5 bases). Germline lookup yields CDR1 KGHDR and CDR2 SFDVKD. This CDR3 is 14 amino acids long. V lost 4 bases and J 7 bases, leaving 15 bases between the germline ends.

This clonotype was counted at least ten times. This chain connects TRBV12-3 or TRBV12-4 to TRBJ2-7; D is possibly TRBD1 or TRBD2 (5 bases each). Trimming removed 7 bases at V and 2 bases at J, with 15 bases between. The CDR3 has 14 amino acids. The CDR3 region is CASKPGRRTYEQYF. The CDR3 coding sequence is TGTGCCAGCAAGCCGGGGCGCAGGACCTACGAGCAGTACTTC.

The J gene is TRBJ2-5, the V gene TRBV20-1; D call uncertain. Germline V gene sequence: CDR1 DFQATT, CDR2 SNEGSKA (reference sequence). The V end was cut by 6 bases, the J end by 2 bases, with 31 bases between. This CDR3 spans 19 amino acids. This CDR3 reads CSASRTRGNRPGWQETQYF. CDR3 bases: TGCAGTGCAAGCCGAACTCGTGGGAACCGCCCCGGCTGGCAAGAGACCCAGTACTTC.

The rearrangement joins TRBV2 to TRBJ1-4, with D unresolved. Germline assignment: CDR1 SNHLY and CDR2 FYNNEI. This CDR3 has 12 amino acids. Trimming took off 6 bases at V and 4 bases at J, with 6 bases between the two ends. The DNA for the CDR3 is TGTGCCAGCAGGGACCATAATGAAAAACTGTTTTTT. This translates into CASRDHNEKLFF.